The 16 T cell receptor beta chains presented below share a single source sample, sequenced in a study of OX40 agonist ivuxolimab in advanced cancers. Clones were sequenced by immunoSEQ multiplex PCR, and TCRdb holds only the in-frame ones, with some missing. The sample shows 60,000 to 65,000 clones, about nine tenths of them seen only once. Sequencing used CD4+ or CD8+ T cells sorted from blood, obtained in a trial of the OX40 agonist ivuxolimab. Source of these receptors: an adult with an advanced solid tumor such as melanoma, head and neck, liver or kidney cancer.

V gene TRBV11-2 combines with J gene TRBJ2-2; D is possibly TRBD1 (6 bases). The CDR3 runs to 14 residues. Germline V CDR1 and CDR2: SGHAT, FQNNGV. With 5 bases removed from V and 4 bases from J, the gap between germline ends came to 11 bases. Written as DNA, the CDR3 is TGTGCCAGCAGCGGCCTCAGGGGCACCGGGGAGCTGTTTTTT. Protein: CASSGLRGTGELFF.

The chain joins TRBV9 to TRBJ2-3; no clear D. From germline, CDR1 is SGDLS and CDR2 YYNGEE. The CDR3 length is 13 residues. V lost 2 bases and J lost 0, with 4 bases in between. This CDR3 is CASSVTSTDTQYF. The CDR3 region has the DNA TGTGCCAGCAGCGTTACAAGCACAGATACGCAGTATTTT.

The CDR3 sequence: CASSLNGGQETQYF. DNA of the CDR3: TGTGCCAGCAGCTTAAACGGGGGCCAAGAGACCCAGTACTTC. The chain links TRBV7-9 to TRBJ2-5, with a weak D call TRBD2 (6 bases). V was shortened by 2 bases and J by 1 base, with 8 bases between the two germline ends. Germline CDR1 is SEHNR and CDR2 is FQNEAQ (reference sequence). The CDR3 runs to 14 residues.

The chain recombines TRBV4-3 with TRBJ1-4, with a tentative D call TRBD1 (6 bases). V lost 0 bases to trimming and J lost 8 bases, with 13 bases between them. The germline V gene has CDR1 LGHNA and CDR2 YSLEER. This CDR3 has 15 amino acids. DNA for the CDR3: TGCGCCAGCAGCCAAGATAGGGCACAGGGAGAAAAACTGTTTTTT. It specifies CASSQDRAQGEKLFF.

The V gene is TRBV10-1, the J gene TRBJ2-2; no firm D call. Trimming removed 2 bases at V and 1 base at J, with 5 bases between. This CDR3 is 14 amino acids long. Germline V gene data show CDR1 as WNHNN and CDR2 as SYGVQD (reference sequence). The CDR3 sequence is CASSEIRNTGELFF. The CDR3 DNA reads as TGCGCCAGCAGTGAGATTCGGAACACCGGGGAGCTGTTTTTT.

This rearrangement joins TRBV5-6 to TRBJ2-1; 10 nucleotides line up with TRBD1. CDR1 and CDR2 (germline): SGHDT, YYEEEE. The J segment lost 2 bases and the V segment lost 4 bases, leaving 3 bases of the junction unmatched. CDR3 length equals 15 residues. The CDR3 is CASSLGQGAYNEQFF. The CDR3 DNA follows: TGTGCCAGCAGCCTTGGACAGGGGGCCTACAATGAGCAGTTCTTC. Together with reference TRBV5-6 and TRBJ2-1, the CDR3 gives the full variable domain: DAGVTQSPTHLIKTRGQQVTLRCSPKSGHDTVSWYQQALGQGPQFIFQYYEEEERQRGNFPDRFSGHQFPNYSSELNVNALLLGDSALYLCASSLGQGAYNEQFFGPGTRLTVL.

This chain joins TRBV25-1 and TRBJ1-4; TRBD1 is a possible D gene (5 bases). This CDR3 has 15 amino acids. Germline V gene sequence: CDR1 MGHDK, CDR2 SYGVNS. With 3 bases removed from V and 6 bases from J, the gap between germline ends came to 14 bases. CDR3: CASSDPKGPHEKLFF. The CDR3 DNA sequence: TGTGCCAGCAGTGACCCGAAGGGGCCGCATGAAAAACTGTTTTTT. Drawing the rest from reference TRBV25-1 and TRBJ1-4, the complete variable domain is EADIYQTPRYLVIGTGKKITLECSQTMGHDKMYWYQQDPGMELHLIHYSYGVNSTEKGDLSSESTVSRIRTEHFPLTLESARPSHTSQYLCASSDPKGPHEKLFFGSGTQLSVL.

The gene calls are TRBV14 and TRBJ2-2, with 7 nucleotides matching TRBD2. The V gene end was trimmed by 4 bases and the J gene end by 4 bases; junction bases not matched to a gene: 3. The germline gives CDR1 SGHDN, CDR2 FVKESK. The CDR3 sequence is 14 residues long. The DNA of the CDR3 is TGTGCCAGCAGCCGAGGGACTATCACCGGGGAGCTGTTTTTT. Its translation is CASSRGTITGELFF.

V usage is TRBV7-3 and J usage is TRBJ1-6; unclear D gene. The CDR3 is 13 amino acids. Trimming pared 4 bases from V and 6 bases from J, leaving 7 bases between. CDR1 and CDR2 from the germline V gene are SGHTA and FQGTGA. CDR3 in DNA: TGTGCCAGCAGCTCCAGTGCTAATTCACCCCTCCACTTT. It encodes CASSSSANSPLHF.

The chain couples TRBV18 to TRBJ1-1; the D gene is possibly TRBD1 (5 bases). V dropped 1 base and J dropped 5 bases, with 14 bases sitting between them. CDR3 size: 15 residues. Germline V gene lookup returns CDR1 KGHSH and CDR2 LQKENI. CDR3 amino acids: CASSPRAPPGTEAFF. For the CDR3, the DNA is TGTGCCAGCTCACCACGGGCCCCCCCAGGGACTGAAGCTTTCTTT. The whole variable domain, remainder taken from reference TRBV18 and TRBJ1-1, is NAGVMQNPRHLVRRRGQEARLRCSPMKGHSHVYWYRQLPEEGLKFMVYLQKENIIDESGMPKERFSAEFPKEGPSILRIQQVVRGDSAAYFCASSPRAPPGTEAFFGQGTRLTVV.

The chain uses TRBV18 and TRBJ1-1; D perhaps matches TRBD1 (5 bases). Germline V gives CDR1 KGHSH, CDR2 LQKENI. This CDR3 region has 16 residues. Trimming pared 2 bases from V and 1 base from J, leaving 14 bases between. The CDR3 sequence is CASSPGDLGTNTEAFF. In DNA, the CDR3 is TGTGCCAGCTCACCAGGCGACTTGGGGACGAACACTGAAGCTTTCTTT.

The V gene is TRBV6-1, the J gene TRBJ2-2; D might be TRBD1 (6 bases). V shed 9 bases and J shed 5 bases, with 19 bases lying between them. The CDR3 is made up of 15 amino acids. Germline lookup yields CDR1 MNHNS and CDR2 SASEGT. Written as DNA, the CDR3 is TGTGCCAGTCAGACAGGTCTGGTTCGGACCGGGGAGCTGTTTTTT. This sequence encodes CASQTGLVRTGELFF.

The rearrangement links TRBV21-1 to TRBJ1-1; the table's TRBD1 call for D was not verified on the DNA. TRBV21-1 is listed as a pseudogene. The CDR3 spans 16 residues. The CDR3 nucleotides read TGTGCCAGCAGCAAAGAGTGGACAGAAAGGTGGACTGAAGCTTTCTTT. Its translation is CASSKEWTERWTEAFF.

The gene calls are TRBV30 and TRBJ2-2, with 8 bases identical to TRBD2. In germline, CDR1 is GTSNPN, CDR2 SVGIG (reference sequence). This CDR3 spans 15 amino acids. The V and J ends lost 2 bases and 5 bases, in that order; junction bases with no gene match: 7. The CDR3 DNA is TGTGCCTGGAGTCCCGGGACTAGGACGACCGGGGAGCTGTTTTTT. It codes for CAWSPGTRTTGELFF.

V usage is TRBV27 and J usage is TRBJ2-5, with TRBD1 as a possible D gene (6 bases). Trimming left V 5 bases short and J 4 bases short, with 11 bases between. CDR1 MNHEY and CDR2 SMNVEV come from the germline V gene (reference sequence). This CDR3 contains 13 residues. CDR3 sequence (DNA): TGTGCCAGCAGTAGACAGGAAACAGAGACCCAGTACTTC. This encodes CASSRQETETQYF.

This chain uses TRBV10-3 with TRBJ2-5, with D possibly TRBD1 on 5 matching bases. The V end lost 6 bases, the J end lost 1 base, and 9 bases lay between the germline ends. Per germline, CDR1 ENHRY and CDR2 SYGVKD. CDR3 length: 13 amino acids. In DNA form, the CDR3 reads TGTGCCATCAGGCAGCAGGGCCAAGAGACCCAGTACTTC. Amino acid sequence: CAIRQQGQETQYF.